The subject of this entry is one TCR beta chain. This clonotype has only a few counts. The clone's antigen remains unknown. Base qualities are not recorded, but no much larger clone differs from it by a single base. The sample comes from a study of human T cells and chemical hapten exposure (dated by TCRdb to 2020 to 2022). Context from the whole study: For sensitization, 2% DPC in acetone was applied to a roughly 2 cm by roughly 2 cm area of upper inner arm skin. Throughout the roughly 24-week study period, patients were also given weekly therapeutic DPC doses on the scalp. Patch testing was performed on the upper back with Finn chambers containing 0.01% DPC, and the patch tests were scored after 6 days according to International Contact Dermatitis Research Group standards. Most of the patients in the cohort were female, and the cohort covered alopecia areata with under or over 50% scalp involvement, alopecia totalis and alopecia universalis. The libraries were sequenced as a pool, and the TCR yield per sample differed mostly because of small variations in library volumes within the pool. This study followed changes in the peripheral blood TCR repertoire in vivo during primary and secondary sensitization of alopecia patients to the hapten diphenylcyclopropenone (DPC). Blood was sampled from patients pre-sensitization (week 0) and at 2, 6 and about 24 weeks after DPC sensitization. Approximately 28 alopecia patients gave blood for TCR sequencing at one to four time points (pre-sensitization, 2, 6 and 24 weeks). The investigation overall reported the following: Because every patient had alopecia, a presumed autoimmune disease, the patients' immune response might differ from that of healthy individuals. DPC sensitization did not change the number of TCRs with a frequency above 1 in 1000, and there was no evidence of changes in global repertoire structure. Patch test score correlated positively with the number of PT1 expanded TCRs, reaching significance at thresholds 8, 16 and 32 but not at 4. Compared with pre-sensitization or healthy control sets, expanded TCRs formed significantly more large CDR3 similarity clusters, which is consistent with antigen-driven responses. Repeated subsampling changed both the strength of the expansion versus patch-test correlation and the threshold at which that correlation became significant.

In light of the paper, this sample's time point label describes: pre-sensitization, week 0. The sample's treatment or condition, from its label and the paper: therapeutic diphenylcyclopropenone sensitization with weekly scalp DPC. At every patch-test visit, the blood draw took place before the patch test was put on. Patients were eligible if aged 18 to 70, diagnosed with alopecia and judged suitable for DPC therapy, and pregnant patients were excluded. Total RNA was isolated from unfractionated whole blood collected in Tempus Blood RNA tubes. Libraries were prepared through RACE. Sequencer: NextSeq 500. Library preparation attached unique molecular identifiers to individual cDNA molecules for quantitative, reproducible TCR counting. Each blood RNA sample was used to sequence both TCR alpha and TCR beta chains. Turning to the authors' computational methods: Samples had a median of about 96,000 TCRs, with a range from roughly 20,000 to 690,600. The Decombinator software suite was used to annotate the V, J and CDR3 of the TCR reads. For the PS versus PT1 abundance plots, all samples were subsampled to the same number of TCRs (28,000). Expanded TCRs were defined as absent before sensitization and observed at least eight times at the 2-week time point. TCRdb's own reprocessing of the public reads used fastp at Q25 and MiXCR and kept productive beta chains. Rows are unified per CDR3 protein, each entry keeping the most common DNA and genes. The V and J calls and clone size are TCRdb's, not the authors'. The sample profile shows roughly 120,000 distinct CDR3 sequences; roughly 13% of them were found once. 2.5% to 3% of the sample belongs to the ten largest clones.

The input for sequencing was whole blood, taken in connection with sensitization to the hapten diphenylcyclopropenone (DPC). This TCR derives from a woman between 18 and 29 years old with alopecia areata. Some clones in this sample may be carry-over from other donors' samples.

The CDR3 amino acid sequence is: CASSQANFPGNTGELFF. The DNA is as follows: TGCGCCAGCAGCCAAGCGAACTTCCCGGGCAACACCGGGGAGCTGTTTTTT. The V and J genes are TRBV4-1 and TRBJ2-2; the D gene assignment is ambiguous. The CDR3 has 17 amino acids, counting the end cysteine and phenylalanine. Only the CDR3 region is kept as DNA, spanning 51 bases read in frame from base 1. CDR1 and CDR2 (MGHRA, YSYEKL) derive from the germline V gene. The germline ends are 14 bases apart after V is trimmed by 1 base and J by 2 bases.